This TCR beta chain is drawn from a study of blood T cell repertoires in COVID-19. Study-wide background: From the United States, Italy and Spain came samples of acute and convalescent COVID-19. PBMCs, B-cell-depleted T cells, or T cells were the source of the cDNA or gDNA that made up the material.

As originally analysed: Amplification with reference gene primers provided the estimates of nucleated cell counts. Profiled with immunoSEQ multiplex PCR; TCRdb holds only in-frame clones, not every one. That table furnishes V, J and clone size, whereas the DNA furnished D and trimming. The repertoire includes 190,000 or so clones, 70% to 90% of them detected once, and 7.5% to 10% sits in the top ten. The CDR3 runs 13 residues. With 6 bases removed from V and 1 base from J, the gap between germline ends came to 9 bases. The germline V gene encodes CDR1 MNHEY and CDR2 SVGAGI. This clone was counted only a few times. Additional DNA sequences in this sample encode the identical CDR3.

This clonotype originated in an elderly woman with acute or convalescent COVID-19. Sequenced input: peripheral blood. The rearrangement uses TRBV6-5 and TRBJ1-1; the D is unclear. The CDR3 DNA follows: TGTGCCAGCAGCTACCGGGGGAACACTGAAGCTTTCTTT. This gives the protein CASSYRGNTEAFF.